This TCR beta chain was recovered during a study of preoperative IRX-2 immunotherapy in early breast cancer (dated by TCRdb to between 2018 and 2021). The sample's treatment or condition, from its label and the paper: preoperative locoregional IRX-2 cytokine immunotherapy. The samples were obtained from a phase Ib study that tested preoperative, locoregional IRX-2 cytokine immunotherapy designed to prime immune responses. Patients with early-stage breast cancer who were given IRX-2 before surgery served as donors. The library was obtained by the immunoSEQ multiplex PCR assay. TCRdb re-hosts the immuneACCESS table, in-frame sequences only. Its copies lack some clones; in the studies checked, an unresolved V gene accounts for under half of them, and the cause for the rest is not known. The sample table records 5,000 to 6,500 clones; 55% to 80% of these occur just once. The top ten clonotypes cover approximately 9.9% of the sample.

In the case of this clone: What this receptor recognizes is not known. No qualities accompany the bases; no much larger clone lies one base away.

According to the germline V gene (reference sequence), CDR1 reads LNHDA and CDR2 reads SQIVND. The CDR3 goes from the cysteine to the phenylalanine over 14 residues. Only the CDR3 portion is preserved as DNA: 42 bases, with reading frame beginning at the first base. Relative to germline, V is missing 6 bases and J is missing 5 bases, with 8 bases of the junction outside any gene match. This receptor was taken from a human donor with breast cancer. The sequence is built from TRBV19 and TRBJ1-1; TRBD1 agrees with 8 junctional bases. The sequencing used tumor tissue, collected before IRX-2 immunotherapy. The encoded CDR3 is CASRGQGEGTEAFF. The DNA sequence is as follows: TGTGCCAGTAGAGGACAGGGAGAAGGAACTGAAGCTTTCTTT.